A single sample is the source of the 13 T cell receptor beta chains below, sequenced in a study of control samples from healthy donors and cancer patients. The data were produced by immunoSEQ multiplex PCR, yet TCRdb's version contains in-frame clones alone and is incomplete. The profile shows tens of thousands of clones, roughly 95% of them singletons. The specimen sequenced was blood. The source is a man younger than 40 in good health.

V usage is TRBV27 and J usage is TRBJ2-1, with D possibly being TRBD2 (5 bases). In germline, CDR1 is MNHEY, CDR2 SMNVEV (reference sequence). Trimming left V 5 bases short and J 4 bases short, with 12 bases between. The CDR3 sequence is 14 residues long. CDR3 residues: CASSIRTAYNEQFF. CDR3 DNA sequence: TGTGCCAGCAGTATCCGGACTGCGTACAATGAGCAGTTCTTC.

V and J are TRBV19 and TRBJ1-5, with D perhaps matching TRBD1 (6 bases). The CDR3 extends over 16 amino acids. Per germline, CDR1 LNHDA and CDR2 SQIVND (reference sequence). V lost 3 bases to trimming and J lost 5 bases, with 17 bases between them. DNA of the CDR3: TGTGCCAGTAGTATCCGGGGGGCACGGGCGGATCAGCCCCAGCATTTT. It yields the protein CASSIRGARADQPQHF.

The gene calls are TRBV11-2 and TRBJ2-7; 9 nucleotides line up with TRBD2. CDR3 length: 18 amino acids. J gave up 6 bases and V 0 bases, and 15 bases lay outside the gene matches. Germline V gene data show CDR1 as SGHAT and CDR2 as FQNNGV. The CDR3 sequence: CASSLEAGLARSSSEQYF. The CDR3 DNA sequence: TGTGCCAGCAGCTTAGAGGCTGGACTAGCGAGAAGTTCGAGCGAGCAGTACTTC.

The gene calls are TRBV7-6 and TRBJ2-3, with TRBD1 matching over 8 bases. The J segment lost 0 bases and the V segment lost 2 bases, leaving 4 bases of the junction unmatched. Germline-derived CDR1 and CDR2 are SGHVS and FNYEAQ. This CDR3 has 16 amino acids. The CDR3 is CASSLQGAPSTDTQYF. In DNA, the CDR3 is TGTGCCAGCAGCTTACAGGGGGCCCCTAGCACAGATACGCAGTATTTT.

The chain uses TRBV29-1 and TRBJ2-7; tentatively, D is TRBD1 (6 bases). The V and J ends lost 4 bases and 4 bases respectively, with 11 bases between them. The CDR3 sequence is 12 residues long. CDR1 SQVTM and CDR2 ANQGSEA come from the germline V gene. CDR3 coding DNA: TGCAGCGTTGCAGGGGTAGGATACGAGCAGTACTTC. Translated: CSVAGVGYEQYF.

The DNA for the CDR3 is TGTGCCAGTGTACAGGGTTTGAGGAATCAGCCCCAGCATTTT. Its translation is CASVQGLRNQPQHF. The gene calls are TRBV6-4 and TRBJ1-5; tentatively, D is TRBD1 (6 bases). V lost 9 bases to trimming and J lost 4 bases, with 16 bases between them. Germline V gives CDR1 MRHNA, CDR2 SNTAGT. The length of the CDR3 is 14 residues.

There are a few counts of this clone. The CDR3 sequence is CASSSGIAGELFF. CDR3 nucleotide sequence: TGTGCCAGCAGTTCAGGGATAGCCGGGGAGCTGTTTTTT. The gene calls are TRBV6-5 and TRBJ2-2, with D perhaps TRBD1 (5 bases). There are 13 residues in the CDR3. Germline CDR1 is MNHEY and CDR2 is SVGAGI. V dropped 4 bases and J dropped 6 bases, with 9 bases sitting between them.

This chain connects TRBV29-1 to TRBJ2-6; D may be TRBD1 (5 bases). Trimming left V 6 bases short and J 4 bases short, with 16 bases between. The length of the CDR3 is 15 residues. The germline gives CDR1 SQVTM, CDR2 ANQGSEA. The CDR3 DNA reads as TGCAGCGTGCTTGAAGGGGAATCCGGGGCCAACGTCCTGACTTTC. It is translated as CSVLEGESGANVLTF.

V and J are TRBV2 and TRBJ1-1; 7 bases agree with TRBD1. V trimming: 7 bases; J trimming: 7 bases; junction bases outside the gene matches: 6. Germline CDR1 SNHLY, CDR2 FYNNEI. This CDR3 has 12 residues. The CDR3 sequence: CASTKGTVEAFF. CDR3 sequence (DNA): TGTGCCAGCACTAAAGGGACAGTTGAAGCTTTCTTT. Based on the CDR3 plus reference TRBV2 and TRBJ1-1, the full variable domain is EPEVTQTPSHQVTQMGQEVILRCVPISNHLYFYWYRQILGQKVEFLVSFYNNEISEKSEIFDDQFSVERPDGSNFTLKIRSTKLEDSAMYFCASTKGTVEAFFGQGTRLTVV.

The CDR3: CASSLSLAANTGELFF. CDR3 bases: TGTGCCAGCAGCTTAAGTCTAGCAGCGAACACCGGGGAGCTGTTTTTT. The V and J genes are TRBV7-3 and TRBJ2-2, with TRBD2 as a possible D gene (5 bases). The V gene's germline CDR1 is SGHTA and CDR2 FQGTGA. Between the trimmed V and J ends, which lost 1 base and 0 bases, there was a span of 9 bases. The CDR3 extends over 16 amino acids.

The chain couples TRBV7-9 to TRBJ1-2; 11 nucleotides align to TRBD1. Germline V CDR1 and CDR2: SEHNR, FQNEAQ (reference sequence). V was clipped by 5 bases and J by 4 bases; unmatched bases: 6. This CDR3 comprises 15 residues. CDR3 nucleotide sequence: TGTGCCAGCAGCATCTCCGGGACAGGGGGCTATGGCTACACCTTC. This translates into CASSISGTGGYGYTF.

The rearrangement joins TRBV5-1 to TRBJ1-3; TRBD1 matches at 10 bases. With V trimmed by 0 bases and J by 7 bases, 4 bases remained unmatched. This CDR3 region has 15 residues. CDR1 is SGHRS and CDR2 is YFSETQ in the germline V gene. CDR3 loop: CASSLGQGARNTIYF. The CDR3 DNA is TGCGCCAGCAGCTTGGGACAGGGGGCGAGGAACACCATATATTTT.

The rearrangement links TRBV9 to TRBJ2-7, with TRBD2 matching over 7 bases. Germline assignment: CDR1 SGDLS and CDR2 YYNGEE. The CDR3 sequence is 14 residues long. V lost 7 bases to trimming and J lost 5 bases; unmatched junction nucleotides: 12. The DNA for the CDR3 is TGTGCCAGCGCCCCGGGGGGAGGGATCAACGAGCAGTACTTC. This gives the protein CASAPGGGINEQYF.